This TCR beta chain was retrieved from a study of CD8 T cells in ankylosing spondylitis. TCRdb called the 5' RACE reads again in MiXCR, with one record for every CDR3 protein. In the table there are approximately 340,000 distinct CDR3 sequences, under 15% of which are singletons. V was pared by 4 bases and J by 4 bases, with 10 bases between. The CDR3 has 12 residues. The V gene's germline CDR1 is SQVTM and CDR2 ANQGSEA. This clonotype showed up just a few times. The chain uses TRBV29-1 and TRBJ1-1; D is ambiguous. Sequenced material: blood, either unsorted or a sorted T cell fraction (not recorded which). The origin of this receptor is a male donor with ankylosing spondylitis or in good health (not recorded which). CDR3 region: CSVGEAGTEAFF. The DNA for the CDR3 is TGCAGCGTTGGGGAAGCGGGCACTGAAGCTTTCTTT.